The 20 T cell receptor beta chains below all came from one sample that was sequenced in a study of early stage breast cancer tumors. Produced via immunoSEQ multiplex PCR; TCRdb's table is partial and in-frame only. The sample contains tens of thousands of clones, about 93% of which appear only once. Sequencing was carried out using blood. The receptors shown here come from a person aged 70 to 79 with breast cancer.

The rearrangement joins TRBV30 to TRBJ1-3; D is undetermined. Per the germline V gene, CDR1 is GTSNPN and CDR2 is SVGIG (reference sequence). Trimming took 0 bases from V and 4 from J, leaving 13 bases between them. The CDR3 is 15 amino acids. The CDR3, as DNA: TGTGCCTGGAGTGTAGCGGGTTCCACCGGAAACACCATATATTTT. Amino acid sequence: CAWSVAGSTGNTIYF.

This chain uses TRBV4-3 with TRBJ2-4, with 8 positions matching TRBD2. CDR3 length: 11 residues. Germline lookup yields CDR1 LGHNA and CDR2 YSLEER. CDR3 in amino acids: CARGALGIQYF. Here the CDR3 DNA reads TGCGCGCGGGGGGCGCTAGGCATTCAGTACTTC.

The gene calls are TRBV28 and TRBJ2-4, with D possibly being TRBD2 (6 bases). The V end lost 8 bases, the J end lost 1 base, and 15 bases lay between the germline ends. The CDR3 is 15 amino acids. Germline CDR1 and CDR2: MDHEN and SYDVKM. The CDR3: CASGTFGGAKNIQYF. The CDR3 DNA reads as TGTGCCAGCGGGACTTTCGGGGGTGCCAAAAACATTCAGTACTTC.

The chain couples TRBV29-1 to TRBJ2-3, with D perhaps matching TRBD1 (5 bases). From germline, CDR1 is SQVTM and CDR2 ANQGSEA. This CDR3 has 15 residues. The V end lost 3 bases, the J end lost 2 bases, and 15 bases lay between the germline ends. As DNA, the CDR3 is TGCAGCGTTGAGACGAGTGGGGCCTACACAGATACGCAGTATTTT. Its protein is CSVETSGAYTDTQYF.

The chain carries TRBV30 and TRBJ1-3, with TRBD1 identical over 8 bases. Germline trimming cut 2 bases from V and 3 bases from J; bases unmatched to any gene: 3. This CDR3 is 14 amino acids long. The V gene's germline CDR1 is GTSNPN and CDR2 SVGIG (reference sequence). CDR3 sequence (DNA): TGTGCCTGGAGTCAGGGGGCTGGTGGAAACACCATATATTTT. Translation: CAWSQGAGGNTIYF. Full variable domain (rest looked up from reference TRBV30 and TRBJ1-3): SQTIHQWPATLVQPVGSPLSLECTVEGTSNPNLYWYRQAAGRGLQLLFYSVGIGQISSEVPQNLSASRPQDRQFILSSKKLLLSDSGFYLCAWSQGAGGNTIYFGEGSWLTVV.

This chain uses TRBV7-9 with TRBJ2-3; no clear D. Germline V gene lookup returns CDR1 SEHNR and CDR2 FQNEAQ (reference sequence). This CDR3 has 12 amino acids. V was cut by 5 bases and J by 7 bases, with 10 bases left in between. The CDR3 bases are TGTGCCAGCAGCCCCTTAGAGTATACGCAGTATTTT. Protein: CASSPLEYTQYF.

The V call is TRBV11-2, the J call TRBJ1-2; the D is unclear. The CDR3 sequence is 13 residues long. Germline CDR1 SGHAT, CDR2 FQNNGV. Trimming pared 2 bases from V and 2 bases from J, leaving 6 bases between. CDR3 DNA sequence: TGTGCCAGCAGCTTACTGACAAACTATGGCTACACCTTC. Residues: CASSLLTNYGYTF. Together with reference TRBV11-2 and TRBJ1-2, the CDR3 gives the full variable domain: EAGVAQSPRYKIIEKRQSVAFWCNPISGHATLYWYQQILGQGPKLLIQFQNNGVVDDSQLPKDRFSAERLKGVDSTLKIQPAKLEDSAVYLCASSLLTNYGYTFGSGTRLTVV.

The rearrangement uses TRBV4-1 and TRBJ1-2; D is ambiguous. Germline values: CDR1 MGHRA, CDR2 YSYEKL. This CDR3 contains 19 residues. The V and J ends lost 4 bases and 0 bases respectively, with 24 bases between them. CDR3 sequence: CASSPQPRRPTESNYGYTF. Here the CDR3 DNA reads TGCGCCAGCAGCCCTCAACCGAGGAGGCCGACCGAGTCTAACTATGGCTACACCTTC.

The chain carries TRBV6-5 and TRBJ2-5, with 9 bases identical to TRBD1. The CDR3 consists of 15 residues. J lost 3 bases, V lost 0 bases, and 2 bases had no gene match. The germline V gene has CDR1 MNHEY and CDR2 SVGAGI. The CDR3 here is CASSYSGTGKETQYF. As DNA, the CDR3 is TGTGCCAGCAGTTACTCCGGGACAGGGAAAGAGACCCAGTACTTC.

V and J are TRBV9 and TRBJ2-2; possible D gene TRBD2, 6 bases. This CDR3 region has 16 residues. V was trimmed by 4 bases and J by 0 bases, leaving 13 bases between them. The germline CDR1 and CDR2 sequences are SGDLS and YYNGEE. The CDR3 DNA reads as TGTGCCAGCAGCCCTAGCGCTACCGCGAACACCGGGGAGCTGTTTTTT. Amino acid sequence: CASSPSATANTGELFF.

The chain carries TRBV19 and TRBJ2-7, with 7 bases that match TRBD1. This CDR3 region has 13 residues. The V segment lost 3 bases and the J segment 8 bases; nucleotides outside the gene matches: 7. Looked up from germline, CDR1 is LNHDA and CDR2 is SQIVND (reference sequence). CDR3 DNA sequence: TGTGCCAGTAGTATGACAGGGAAGGGACAGCAGTACTTC. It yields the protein CASSMTGKGQQYF.

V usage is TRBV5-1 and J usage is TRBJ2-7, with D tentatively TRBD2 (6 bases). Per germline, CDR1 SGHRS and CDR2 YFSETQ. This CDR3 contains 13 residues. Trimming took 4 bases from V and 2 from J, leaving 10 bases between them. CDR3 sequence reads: CASSPGLPYEQYF. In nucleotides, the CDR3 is TGCGCCAGCAGCCCGGGACTTCCCTACGAGCAGTACTTC.

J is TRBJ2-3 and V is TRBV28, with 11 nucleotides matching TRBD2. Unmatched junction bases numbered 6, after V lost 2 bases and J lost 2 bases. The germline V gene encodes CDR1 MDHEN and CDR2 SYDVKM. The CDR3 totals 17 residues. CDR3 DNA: TGTGCCAGCAGTTTAGACCTAGCGGGGGGCCCCACAGATACGCAGTATTTT. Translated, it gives CASSLDLAGGPTDTQYF.

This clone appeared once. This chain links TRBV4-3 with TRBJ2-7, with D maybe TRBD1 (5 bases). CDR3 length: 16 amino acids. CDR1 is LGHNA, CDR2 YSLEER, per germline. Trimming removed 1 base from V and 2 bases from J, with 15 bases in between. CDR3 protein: CASSQGLRQGTYEQYF. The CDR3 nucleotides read TGCGCCAGCAGCCAAGGTCTGAGGCAGGGCACCTACGAGCAGTACTTC.

The CDR3 region is CASSSGQGETEAFF. As DNA, the CDR3 is TGTGCCAGCAGTTCCGGACAGGGTGAGACTGAAGCTTTCTTT. This rearrangement joins TRBV6-4 to TRBJ1-1; TRBD1 aligns across 8 bases. The V gene's germline CDR1 is MRHNA and CDR2 SNTAGT. With V trimmed by 5 bases and J by 5 bases, 7 bases remained unmatched. The CDR3 is 14 residues long.

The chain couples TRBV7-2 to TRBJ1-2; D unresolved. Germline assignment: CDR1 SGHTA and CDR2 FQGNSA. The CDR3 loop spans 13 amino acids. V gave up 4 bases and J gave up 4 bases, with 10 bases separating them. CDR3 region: CASSSSPSYGYTF. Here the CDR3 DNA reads TGTGCCAGCAGCTCCTCCCCCAGCTATGGCTACACCTTC.

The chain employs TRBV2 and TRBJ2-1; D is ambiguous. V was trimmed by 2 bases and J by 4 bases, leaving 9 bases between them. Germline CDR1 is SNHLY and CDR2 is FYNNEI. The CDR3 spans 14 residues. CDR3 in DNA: TGTGCCAGCAGTGAAAGGAGTCTTTACAATGAGCAGTTCTTC. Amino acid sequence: CASSERSLYNEQFF. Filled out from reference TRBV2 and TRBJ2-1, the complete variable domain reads EPEVTQTPSHQVTQMGQEVILRCVPISNHLYFYWYRQILGQKVEFLVSFYNNEISEKSEIFDDQFSVERPDGSNFTLKIRSTKLEDSAMYFCASSERSLYNEQFFGPGTRLTVL.

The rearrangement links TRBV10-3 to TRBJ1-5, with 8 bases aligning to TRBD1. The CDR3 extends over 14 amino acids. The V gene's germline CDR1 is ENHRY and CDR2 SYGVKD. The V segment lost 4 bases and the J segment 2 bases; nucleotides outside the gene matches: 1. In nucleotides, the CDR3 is TGTGCCATCAGTGCGGGACAGGGCAATCAGCCCCAGCATTTT. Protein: CAISAGQGNQPQHF.

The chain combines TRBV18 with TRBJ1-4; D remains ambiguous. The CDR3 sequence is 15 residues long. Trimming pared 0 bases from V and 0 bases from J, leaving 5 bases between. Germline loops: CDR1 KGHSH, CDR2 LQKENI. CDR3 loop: CASSPPSATNEKLFF. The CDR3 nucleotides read TGTGCCAGCTCACCACCGTCTGCAACTAATGAAAAACTGTTTTTT.

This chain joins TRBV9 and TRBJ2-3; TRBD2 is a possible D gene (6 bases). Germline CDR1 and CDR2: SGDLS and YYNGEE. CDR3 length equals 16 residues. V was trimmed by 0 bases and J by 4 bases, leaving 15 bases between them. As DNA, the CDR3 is TGTGCCAGCAGCGTAGCAGCTAGCGCGTGGGCAGATACGCAGTATTTT. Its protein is CASSVAASAWADTQYF.